The present T cell receptor (beta chain) was sequenced within a study of blood T cell repertoires in COVID-19. Across the study: Samples came from the United States, Italy and Spain, spanning acute and convalescent COVID-19.

V lost 1 base and J lost 4; bases outside the gene matches: 8. CDR1 is SGHDT and CDR2 is YYEEEE in the germline V gene. The CDR3 sequence is 18 residues long. Original methodology: Amplification with reference gene primers provided the estimates of nucleated cell counts. TCRdb's table, derived via immunoSEQ multiplex PCR, lists solely in-frame clones and lacks some. Clonal size and the V and J genes are those of that table, whereas D and trimming came from the DNA. The repertoire has about 240,000 clones, approximately 80% of them found once; the top ten carry approximately 3.5%. The J gene is TRBJ1-4, the V gene TRBV5-6; 12 nucleotides line up with TRBD1. The sample taken for sequencing was peripheral blood. The sequence came from a woman aged 18-29 years with acute or convalescent COVID-19. CDR3 coding DNA: TGTGCCAGCAGCTTGATTGCCGGGACAGGGGGCGTTAATGAAAAACTGTTTTTT. Its translation: CASSLIAGTGGVNEKLFF.